The 9 T cell receptor beta chains given below trace back to one sample, sequenced in a study of shared clonotypes between healthy human individuals. Using immunoSEQ multiplex PCR, the repertoire was profiled, and TCRdb retains in-frame clones only, with some absent. The sample yields 1.6 million or so clones, approximately 97% seen once. Material: naive CD4+ T cells sorted from blood. Subset described: CD45RA+ positively selected. Every receptor here comes from a man aged 25 to 45 in good health.

V and J are TRBV10-3 and TRBJ2-3; D is uncertain. Trimming left V 0 bases short and J 0 bases short, with 10 bases between. This CDR3 comprises 16 residues. Germline V gene data show CDR1 as ENHRY and CDR2 as SYGVKD. This CDR3 reads CAISESRDTSTDTQYF. CDR3 sequence (DNA): TGTGCCATCAGTGAGTCCAGAGACACTAGCACAGATACGCAGTATTTT.

In its sample, this clone was seen once. The rearrangement joins TRBV2 to TRBJ2-7; perhaps D is TRBD1 or TRBD2 (5 bases each). The CDR3 loop spans 14 amino acids. CDR1 SNHLY and CDR2 FYNNEI come from the germline V gene. Deletions cut 6 bases from V and 0 bases from J, with 12 bases between. The CDR3 DNA reads TGTGCCAGCAGCGGCCGGGACCGCTCCTACGAGCAGTACTTC. It encodes CASSGRDRSYEQYF.

This sequence joins TRBV28 and TRBJ2-5; D is tentatively TRBD1 or TRBD2 (6 bases each). Germline V lookup: CDR1 MDHEN, CDR2 SYDVKM. The CDR3 has 15 amino acids. Between the trimmed V and J ends, which lost 7 bases and 4 bases, there was a span of 19 bases. The CDR3 bases are TGTGCCAGCACCCTAGGTGGAGGGGGTCGAGAGACCCAGTACTTC. This sequence encodes CASTLGGGGRETQYF.

The rearrangement uses TRBV9 and TRBJ2-3, with D possibly matching TRBD1 (6 bases). V shed 2 bases and J shed 3 bases, with 13 bases lying between them. The CDR3 totals 15 residues. The germline V gene encodes CDR1 SGDLS and CDR2 YYNGEE. The CDR3 here is CASSVNRAVTDTQYF. In DNA form, the CDR3 reads TGTGCCAGCAGCGTTAACAGGGCTGTAACAGATACGCAGTATTTT.

This chain uses TRBV9 with TRBJ2-1, with no clear D. V was clipped by 2 bases and J by 7 bases, with 13 bases between them. Germline assignment: CDR1 SGDLS and CDR2 YYNGEE. The CDR3 is made up of 14 amino acids. CDR3 nucleotides: TGTGCCAGCAGCGTTCTCGCGCTGGGAAATGAGCAGTTCTTC. The encoded protein is CASSVLALGNEQFF.

This clone was recorded a few times. The genes are TRBV25-1 and TRBJ1-3; D call uncertain. The length of the CDR3 is 14 residues. Trimming pared 10 bases from V and 3 bases from J, leaving 16 bases between. Germline V lookup: CDR1 MGHDK, CDR2 SYGVNS. As DNA, the CDR3 is TGTGCCACTACGACAAGTGGACTTGGAAACACCATATATTTT. This codes for CATTTSGLGNTIYF. The whole variable domain, remainder taken from reference TRBV25-1 and TRBJ1-3, is EADIYQTPRYLVIGTGKKITLECSQTMGHDKMYWYQQDPGMELHLIHYSYGVNSTEKGDLSSESTVSRIRTEHFPLTLESARPSHTSQYLCATTTSGLGNTIYFGEGSWLTVV.

The rearrangement joins TRBV21-1 to TRBJ2-7; the D segment call TRBD2 is taken from the table without a DNA check. TRBV21-1 is annotated as a pseudogene. CDR3 length equals 14 residues. CDR3 nucleotides: TGTGCAGGGTCGGGCCAGCGGAGCTCCTACGAGCAGTACTTC. Its translation: CAGSGQRSSYEQYF.

The chain couples TRBV6-5 to TRBJ2-4; 7 bases agree with TRBD2. The CDR3 has 13 residues. V lost 6 bases and J lost 8; bases outside the gene matches: 7. The germline CDR1 and CDR2 sequences are MNHEY and SVGAGI. In DNA form, the CDR3 reads TGTGCCAGCAGAACGGGGAGGGTGCACATTCAGTACTTC. This codes for CASRTGRVHIQYF.

CDR3 in DNA: TGTGCCAGCAGCTTCGGACTAGCGGGAGGTAATGAGCAGTTCTTC. This encodes CASSFGLAGGNEQFF. The chain couples TRBV11-2 to TRBJ2-1; 14 nucleotides agree with TRBD2. J was trimmed by 7 bases and V by 3 bases; bases with no gene match: 2. The CDR3 loop spans 15 amino acids. CDR1 is SGHAT, CDR2 FQNNGV, per germline.